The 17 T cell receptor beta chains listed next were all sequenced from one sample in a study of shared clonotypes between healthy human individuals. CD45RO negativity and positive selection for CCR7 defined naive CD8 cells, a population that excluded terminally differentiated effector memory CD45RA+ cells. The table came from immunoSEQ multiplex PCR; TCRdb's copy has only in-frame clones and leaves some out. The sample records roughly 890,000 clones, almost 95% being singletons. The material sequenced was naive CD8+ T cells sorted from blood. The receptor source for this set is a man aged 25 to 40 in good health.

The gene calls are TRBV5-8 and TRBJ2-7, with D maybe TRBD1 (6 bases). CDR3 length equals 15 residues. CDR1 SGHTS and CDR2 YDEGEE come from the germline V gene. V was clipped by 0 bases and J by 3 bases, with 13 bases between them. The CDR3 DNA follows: TGTGCCAGCAGCTTGGAAGAGGACAGATTCTACGAGCAGTACTTC. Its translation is CASSLEEDRFYEQYF.

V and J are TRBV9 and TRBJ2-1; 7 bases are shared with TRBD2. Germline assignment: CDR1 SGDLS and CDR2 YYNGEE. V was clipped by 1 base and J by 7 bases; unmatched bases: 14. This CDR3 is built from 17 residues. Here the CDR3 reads CASSVRGWAGVSNEQFF. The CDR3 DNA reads TGTGCCAGCAGCGTAAGGGGTTGGGCGGGAGTGTCAAATGAGCAGTTCTTC. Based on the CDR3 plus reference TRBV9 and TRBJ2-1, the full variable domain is DSGVTQTPKHLITATGQRVTLRCSPRSGDLSVYWYQQSLDQGLQFLIQYYNGEERAKGNILERFSAQQFPDLHSELNLSSLELGDSALYFCASSVRGWAGVSNEQFFGPGTRLTVL.

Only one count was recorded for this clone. The CDR3 is CASSYGLAGGPSTYEQYF. Written as DNA, the CDR3 is TGTGCCAGCAGCTACGGACTAGCGGGAGGGCCATCGACCTACGAGCAGTACTTC. The chain couples TRBV11-1 to TRBJ2-7, with TRBD2 matching over 15 bases. Germline-derived CDR1 and CDR2 are SGHAT and FQDESV (reference sequence). V was clipped by 4 bases and J by 2 bases; unmatched bases: 9. This CDR3 is 18 amino acids long.

The CDR3 DNA reads TGCGCCAGCAGCCCGGGGGAGGGTCTGTCCCAGCATTTT. Encoded protein: CASSPGEGLSQHF. The chain couples TRBV4-1 to TRBJ1-5, with a weak D call TRBD1 (5 bases). The CDR3 length is 13 residues. The V gene's germline CDR1 is MGHRA and CDR2 YSYEKL. Trimming removed 4 bases at V and 11 bases at J, with 15 bases between.

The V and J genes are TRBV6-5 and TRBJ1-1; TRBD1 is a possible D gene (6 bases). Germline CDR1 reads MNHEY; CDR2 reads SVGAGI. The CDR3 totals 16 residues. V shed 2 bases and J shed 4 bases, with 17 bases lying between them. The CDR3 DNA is TGTGCCAGCAGTTACACTCCGGAATGGGGGCCCACTGAAGCTTTCTTT. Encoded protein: CASSYTPEWGPTEAFF.

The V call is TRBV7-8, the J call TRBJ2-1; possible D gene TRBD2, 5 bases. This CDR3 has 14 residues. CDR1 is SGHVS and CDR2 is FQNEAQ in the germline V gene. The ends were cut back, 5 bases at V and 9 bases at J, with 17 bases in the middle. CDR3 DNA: TGTGCCAGCAGCCCCCGCCAGGCTAGCTTTGAGCAGTTCTTC. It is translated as CASSPRQASFEQFF.

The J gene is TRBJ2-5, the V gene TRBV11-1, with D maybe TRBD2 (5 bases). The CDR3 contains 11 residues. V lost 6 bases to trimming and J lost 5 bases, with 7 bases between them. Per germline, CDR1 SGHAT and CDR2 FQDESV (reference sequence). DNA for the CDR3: TGTGCCAGCAGACTAGGGGAGACCCAGTACTTC. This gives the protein CASRLGETQYF.

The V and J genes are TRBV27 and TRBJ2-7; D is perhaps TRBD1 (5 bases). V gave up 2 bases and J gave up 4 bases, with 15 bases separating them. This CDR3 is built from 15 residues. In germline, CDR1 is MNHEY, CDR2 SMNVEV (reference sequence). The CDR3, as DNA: TGTGCCAGCAGTTTAGGGGCAGAGTTATGGTACGAGCAGTACTTC. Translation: CASSLGAELWYEQYF.

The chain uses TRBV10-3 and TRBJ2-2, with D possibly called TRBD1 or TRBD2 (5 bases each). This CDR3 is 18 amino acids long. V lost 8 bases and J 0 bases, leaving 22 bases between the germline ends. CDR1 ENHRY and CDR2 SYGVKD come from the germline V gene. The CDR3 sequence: CAIPLPGTTAPNTGELFF. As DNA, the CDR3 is TGTGCCATCCCGCTTCCCGGGACCACGGCTCCGAACACCGGGGAGCTGTTTTTT.

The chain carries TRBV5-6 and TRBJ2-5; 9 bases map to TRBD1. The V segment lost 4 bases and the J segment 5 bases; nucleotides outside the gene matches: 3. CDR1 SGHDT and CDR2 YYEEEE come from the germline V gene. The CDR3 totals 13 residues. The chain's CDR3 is CASSQTGGETQYF. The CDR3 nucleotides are TGTGCCAGCAGCCAGACAGGGGGGGAGACCCAGTACTTC.

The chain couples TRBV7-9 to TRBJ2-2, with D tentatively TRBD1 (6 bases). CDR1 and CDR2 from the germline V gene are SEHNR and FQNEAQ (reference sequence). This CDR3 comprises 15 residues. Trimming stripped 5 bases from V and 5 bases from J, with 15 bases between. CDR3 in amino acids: CASSPQDRGTGELFF. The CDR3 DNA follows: TGTGCCAGCAGCCCTCAGGACAGAGGGACCGGGGAGCTGTTTTTT.

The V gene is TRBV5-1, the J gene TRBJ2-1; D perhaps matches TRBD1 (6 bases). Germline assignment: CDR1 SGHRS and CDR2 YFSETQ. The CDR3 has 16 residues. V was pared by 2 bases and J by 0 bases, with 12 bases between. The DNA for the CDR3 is TGCGCCAGCAGCTTCCGGGACATGAGCTCCTACAATGAGCAGTTCTTC. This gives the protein CASSFRDMSSYNEQFF.

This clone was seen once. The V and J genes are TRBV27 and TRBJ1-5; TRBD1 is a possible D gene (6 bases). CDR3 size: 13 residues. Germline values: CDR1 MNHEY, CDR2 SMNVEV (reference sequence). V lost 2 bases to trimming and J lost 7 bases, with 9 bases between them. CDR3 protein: CASSLLTGQPQHF. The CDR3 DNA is TGTGCCAGCAGTTTACTCACAGGGCAGCCCCAGCATTTT.

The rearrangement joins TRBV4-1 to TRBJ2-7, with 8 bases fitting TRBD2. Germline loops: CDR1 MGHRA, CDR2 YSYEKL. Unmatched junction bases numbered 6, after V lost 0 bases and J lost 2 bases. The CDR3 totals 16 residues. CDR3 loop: CASSQEITSGTYEQYF. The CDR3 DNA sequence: TGCGCCAGCAGCCAAGAAATAACTAGCGGTACCTACGAGCAGTACTTC.

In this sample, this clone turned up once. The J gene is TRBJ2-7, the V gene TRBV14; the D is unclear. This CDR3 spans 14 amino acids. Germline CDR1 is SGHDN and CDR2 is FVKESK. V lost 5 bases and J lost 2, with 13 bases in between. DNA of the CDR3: TGTGCCAGCAGCAGTCATTGGGCCCCCTACGAGCAGTACTTC. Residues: CASSSHWAPYEQYF.

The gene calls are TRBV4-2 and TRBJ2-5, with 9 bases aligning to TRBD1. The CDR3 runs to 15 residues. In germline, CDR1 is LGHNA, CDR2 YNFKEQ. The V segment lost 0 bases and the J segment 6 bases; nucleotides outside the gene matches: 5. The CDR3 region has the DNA TGTGCCAGCAGCCAAGAGTCGGGACAGGGTCAGACCCAGTACTTC. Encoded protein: CASSQESGQGQTQYF.

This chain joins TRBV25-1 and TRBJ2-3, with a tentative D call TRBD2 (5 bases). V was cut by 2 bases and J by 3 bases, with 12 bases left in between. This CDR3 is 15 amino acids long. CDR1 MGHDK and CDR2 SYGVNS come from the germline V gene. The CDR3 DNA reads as TGTGCCAGCAGTGAAATTGGTAGCGTAACAGATACGCAGTATTTT. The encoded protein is CASSEIGSVTDTQYF. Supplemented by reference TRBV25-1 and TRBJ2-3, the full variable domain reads EADIYQTPRYLVIGTGKKITLECSQTMGHDKMYWYQQDPGMELHLIHYSYGVNSTEKGDLSSESTVSRIRTEHFPLTLESARPSHTSQYLCASSEIGSVTDTQYFGPGTRLTVL.